The 18 T cell receptor beta chains below all came from one sample that was sequenced in a study of metastatic and nonmetastatic thyroid tumors. Thyroid surgery was performed in patients who had received no treatment beforehand. TCRdb reprocessed the PCR reads using MiXCR. The data contain 45,000 to 60,000 clones, around a sixth of them singletons. What was sequenced was blood. The receptor source for this set is a female donor with papillary thyroid cancer or a benign thyroid nodule (not recorded which). Some clones in this sample may be carry-over from other donors' samples.

Ten or more counts support this clone. V and J are TRBV24-1 and TRBJ2-1, with 8 bases aligning to TRBD1. With V trimmed by 2 bases and J by 3 bases, 5 bases remained unmatched. The CDR3 is made up of 16 amino acids. Germline CDR1 and CDR2: KGHDR and SFDVKD. CDR3 coding DNA: TGTGCCACCAGTGATTCCGGGACAGGTCTCTACAATGAGCAGTTCTTC. Its protein is CATSDSGTGLYNEQFF.

This clone was seen repeatedly, ten times or more. The chain is built from TRBV12-3 or TRBV12-4 and TRBJ1-5, with 9 bases fitting TRBD1. J was trimmed by 5 bases and V by 1 base; bases with no gene match: 0. CDR3 size: 14 residues. CDR3 bases: TGTGCCAGCAGTTTAGACAGGGGGCATCAGCCCCAGCATTTT. It translates to CASSLDRGHQPQHF.

The V call is TRBV12-3 or TRBV12-4, the J call TRBJ2-5; D unresolved. The CDR3 has 13 residues. V dropped 3 bases and J dropped 3 bases, with 8 bases sitting between them. The CDR3 coding sequence is TGTGCCAGCAGTTTTCTGGTGGAAGAGACCCAGTACTTC. The encoded protein is CASSFLVEETQYF.

The chain joins TRBV3-1 to TRBJ2-1; D uncertain. Trimming shortened V by 5 bases and J by 4 bases, and 18 bases separated the two germline ends. In germline, CDR1 is LGHDT, CDR2 YNNKEL (reference sequence). The CDR3 extends over 16 amino acids. CDR3 coding DNA: TGTGCCAGCAGCAAGGGTATGCGGTCCGCATACAATGAGCAGTTCTTC. It is translated as CASSKGMRSAYNEQFF.

This clone came up many times. This chain joins TRBV5-6 and TRBJ2-1; 9 bases are a match to TRBD2. The trim removed 5 bases at V and 5 bases at J, leaving 11 bases unmatched. CDR1 and CDR2 (germline): SGHDT, YYEEEE. This CDR3 comprises 16 residues. In nucleotides, the CDR3 is TGTGCCAGCAGGAGGGCCGGGACTAGCCTTAACAATGAGCAGTTCTTC. Its translation is CASRRAGTSLNNEQFF.

In this sample, this clone turned up many times. This sample includes further DNA sequences coding for the same CDR3. J is TRBJ2-5 and V is TRBV20-1; TRBD1 is a possible D gene (5 bases). Germline lookup yields CDR1 DFQATT and CDR2 SNEGSKA (reference sequence). CDR3 size: 14 residues. Trimming cost V 6 bases and J 1 base, with 15 bases left between them. CDR3 protein: CSAILGPSQETQYF. The CDR3 DNA reads TGCAGTGCCATACTGGGGCCAAGCCAAGAGACCCAGTACTTC.

This clone has a handful of counts. The chain links TRBV29-1 to TRBJ1-2; possible D gene TRBD1, 5 bases. CDR1 is SQVTM and CDR2 is ANQGSEA in the germline V gene. The CDR3 loop spans 12 amino acids. The V and J ends lost 7 bases and 8 bases respectively, with 17 bases between them. The DNA for the CDR3 is TGCAGCGGAGAGACAGTGACTAAAGGCTACACCTTC. Translating it yields CSGETVTKGYTF.

This clone was detected ten times or more. This chain links TRBV5-1 with TRBJ1-1, with D perhaps TRBD1 (5 bases). This CDR3 spans 15 amino acids. The germline V gene has CDR1 SGHRS and CDR2 YFSETQ. V was cut by 3 bases and J by 2 bases, with 14 bases left in between. CDR3 nucleotides: TGCGCCAGCAGCTCAATCGGGACGGGAAACACTGAAGCTTTCTTT. This sequence encodes CASSSIGTGNTEAFF.

This clone showed up many times. The gene calls are TRBV18 and TRBJ2-7; 7 nucleotides align to TRBD1. The CDR3 runs 12 residues. The germline V gene encodes CDR1 KGHSH and CDR2 LQKENI. J lost 5 bases, V lost 6 bases, and 4 bases had no gene match. The CDR3 DNA reads as TGTGCCAGCTCCCAGGACAGGAACGAGCAGTACTTC. Translating gives CASSQDRNEQYF.

The chain joins TRBV11-2 to TRBJ2-5; 11 nucleotides agree with TRBD2. With V trimmed by 5 bases and J by 12 bases, 17 bases remained unmatched. Germline V gene lookup returns CDR1 SGHAT and CDR2 FQNNGV. This CDR3 has 16 residues. The CDR3 DNA follows: TGTGCCAGCAGCCCCAGGACTAGCGGGCTACAAGAGAGCAAGTACTTC. Its protein product is CASSPRTSGLQESKYF.

As to this clone: Germline and junction disagree at one end, which may indicate a read error. The chain carries TRBV6-1 and TRBJ2-3, with 7 bases lining up with TRBD2. The germline V gene encodes CDR1 MNHNS and CDR2 SASEGT. The CDR3 is 18 amino acids. CDR3 sequence: CASSQNPSIAGRTDTKYF. The CDR3 DNA sequence: TGTGCCAGCAGTCAAAACCCGTCAATAGCGGGCCGAACAGATACGAAGTATTTT.

The chain joins TRBV28 to TRBJ2-7, with 8 nucleotides matching TRBD1. Germline values: CDR1 MDHEN, CDR2 SYDVKM. This CDR3 has 14 residues. V lost 6 bases, J lost 4 bases, and 8 bases stayed unmatched. The CDR3, as DNA: TGTGCCAGCAGAGGACAGGGAGAATCATACGAGCAGTACTTC. Protein: CASRGQGESYEQYF.

This clone was detected only a few times. V gene TRBV27 combines with J gene TRBJ1-1; perhaps TRBD1 as D (6 bases). This CDR3 is 16 amino acids long. The V end lost 6 bases, the J end lost 2 bases, and 19 bases lay between the germline ends. The germline V gene has CDR1 MNHEY and CDR2 SMNVEV (reference sequence). The CDR3 coding sequence is TGTGCCAGCAGATCCCTAGGGGGTAAAAGTAACACTGAAGCTTTCTTT. Amino acids: CASRSLGGKSNTEAFF.

This clone was counted between two and nine times. Relative to the germline gene, one junction end is altered; a read error may explain this. V gene TRBV20-1 combines with J gene TRBJ2-3; D not resolved. The CDR3 extends over 13 amino acids. From germline, CDR1 is DFQATT and CDR2 SNEGSKA (reference sequence). The CDR3 DNA reads as TGCAGTGCTCTCAGTGACGGCACAGATGCGCAGTATTTT. Translated, it gives CSALSDGTDAQYF.

V and J are TRBV28 and TRBJ1-2; D remains ambiguous. The germline V and J ends were trimmed by 0 bases and 8 bases, with 16 bases remaining between them. CDR1 MDHEN and CDR2 SYDVKM come from the germline V gene. The CDR3 is made up of 15 amino acids. CDR3 coding DNA: TGTGCCAGCAGTTTATGGGTTTGGGAGGAGAGAGGCTACACCTTC. Translating gives CASSLWVWEERGYTF.

This clone was seen at least ten times. The V gene is TRBV27, the J gene TRBJ2-7, with D perhaps TRBD2 (6 bases). CDR3 length equals 14 residues. The germline V and J ends were trimmed by 2 bases and 0 bases, with 8 bases remaining between them. The germline CDR1 and CDR2 sequences are MNHEY and SMNVEV (reference sequence). The CDR3, as DNA: TGTGCCAGCAGTTTACGGGAGCACTCCTACGAGCAGTACTTC. This translates into CASSLREHSYEQYF.

This clone was seen many times. The chain has TRBV20-1 and TRBJ2-7, with 13 bases lining up with TRBD2. This CDR3 is 18 amino acids long. Per the germline V gene, CDR1 is DFQATT and CDR2 is SNEGSKA (reference sequence). Trimming took 6 bases from V and 0 from J; bases not matched to a gene: 14. The CDR3 region has the DNA TGCAGTGCGGACCTTGGGACTAGCGGGACTTCGAGCTCCTACGAGCAGTACTTC. This encodes CSADLGTSGTSSSYEQYF.

This clone has at least ten counts. This may come from a read error, since a much larger clone is one base off. The sample has other DNA sequences that encode this CDR3 too. The V and J genes are TRBV6-5 and TRBJ2-2; maybe TRBD2 (5 bases). The germline V gene encodes CDR1 MNHEY and CDR2 SVGAGI. The CDR3 has 14 amino acids. CDR3 amino acids: CARSYSSGTGELFF. The CDR3 bases are TGTGCCCGCAGTTACTCGAGCGGTACCGGGGAGCTGTTTTTT.